This TCR beta chain was observed in a study of T cells in Graves' hyperthyroidism and ophthalmopathy. Findings and limits, study-wide: In the analysis, a 13 V-J model separated ophthalmopathy from stable hyperthyroidism. Ophthalmopathy was identified by the model a median approximately 6.4 months ahead of onset.

As regards this clonotype: Its specificity is not known.

The ends lost 3 bases at V and 7 bases at J; junction bases unmatched: 9. This CDR3 spans 15 amino acids. In germline, CDR1 is MNHEY, CDR2 SMNVEV (reference sequence). The investigators amplified TCR beta CDR3 regions from RNA transcripts. The HTBI primer set served for first-round RT-PCR of the TCR CDR3. Each CDR3 protein gets one entry after TCRdb re-called the multiplex PCR reads with MiXCR. The data hold about 270,000 distinct CDR3 sequences, with roughly 20% observed a single time. A Clinical Activity Score of at least 3, a NOSPECS grade of at least 4 and a duration under 3 months were recorded in the ophthalmopathy patients.

What was sequenced was blood. The sequence came from a man under 40 with Graves' ophthalmopathy. The chain employs TRBV27 and TRBJ2-7, with 10 nucleotides matching TRBD1. CDR3 sequence: CASSFLTGGPNEQYF. The CDR3 nucleotides read TGTGCCAGCAGTTTTCTGACAGGGGGCCCCAATGAGCAGTACTTC.